This T cell receptor beta chain appears in the sequencing data of a study of a mutant IDH1 vaccine in newly diagnosed glioma. The time point was: week 23, last vaccination. The study gave 300 ug of mutant IDH1 20-mer peptide per vaccine dose, with topical imiquimod. Each tumor in the donors was a new WHO grade 3 or 4 astrocytoma, IDH1-mutant and ATRX-lost. Some clones are missing from TCRdb's copy, which holds only in-frame ones; the method was immunoSEQ multiplex PCR. The table lists around 80,000 clones, approximately 85% of them singletons. On this clone itself: Its antigen is unknown.

This CDR3 comprises 13 residues. Trimming pared 6 bases from V and 1 base from J, leaving 10 bases between. Germline lookup yields CDR1 MNHNY and CDR2 SVGAGI (reference sequence). The sequence came from a woman aged 50 to 65 with glioma. The sample here was PBMCs, taken from a glioma patient whose treatment included an IDH1 peptide vaccine. The V gene is TRBV6-6, the J gene TRBJ2-7; D is uncertain. CDR3 DNA: TGTGCCAGCAGGGGTGCTTTATCCTACGAGCAGTACTTC. Protein: CASRGALSYEQYF.